Listed here is a single T cell receptor beta chain. This record belongs to a study of blood T cell repertoires in COVID-19. The table came from immunoSEQ multiplex PCR; TCRdb's copy has only in-frame clones and leaves some out. Among approximately 58,000 clones listed, roughly four fifths were seen once. Germline CDR1 is LGHDT and CDR2 is YNNKEL (reference sequence). J lost 0 bases, V lost 3 bases, and 7 bases had no gene match. CDR3 length: 17 amino acids. The TCR was taken from a man aged 60 to 69 with COVID-19, enrolled during active disease. The specimen was peripheral blood. The rearrangement links TRBV3-1 (or the pseudogene TRBV3-2) to TRBJ1-1; 10 nucleotides line up with TRBD1. CDR3 nucleotide sequence: TGTGCCAGCAGCCAGCGACAGGGGGCACAAATGAACACTGAAGCTTTCTTT. It codes for CASSQRQGAQMNTEAFF.